A single T cell receptor (beta chain) is shown here with its context. An equimolar mix of two oligonucleotides served as the beta constant-region primer for TRBC1 and TRBC2. An oligonucleotide with the SP2 primer and a 12-nucleotide UMI was ligated to the cDNA 3' end. Nested alpha and beta constant-region primers with the SP2 primer drove four PCR rounds on ligated cDNA. Via MiXCR, TCRdb re-called the UMI-ligation and nested PCR reads, giving one row per CDR3 protein. The sample holds some 87,000 distinct CDR3 sequences, 7% seen once. This entry belongs to a study of naive and memory T cell subsets. The CDR3 is made up of 13 amino acids. With 4 bases clipped from V and 5 bases from J, the junction kept 5 bases outside the gene matches. Germline V gives CDR1 SQVTM, CDR2 ANQGSEA.

The rearrangement links TRBV29-1 to TRBJ2-4; TRBD1 matches 7 bases. Material: central memory CD4+ T cells from blood. The TCR originated in a human donor in good health. The CDR3 DNA sequence: TGCAGCGTTGTGAAGGGGGCCGAAAACATTCAGTACTTC. Encoded protein: CSVVKGAENIQYF. Supplemented by reference TRBV29-1 and TRBJ2-4, the full variable domain reads SAVISQKPSRDICQRGTSLTIQCQVDSQVTMMFWYRQQPGQSLTLIATANQGSEATYESGFVIDKFPISRPNLTFSTLTVSNMSPEDSSIYLCSVVKGAENIQYFGAGTRLSVL.